A single sample gave rise to the 4 T cell receptor beta chains below, sequenced in a study of identical twins' blood T cells. TCRdb re-called the 5' RACE reads through MiXCR, storing one row per CDR3 protein. Of 300,000 to 450,000 distinct CDR3 sequences in the sample, roughly 28% were seen once. The material sequenced was PBMCs. The origin of the receptors is a woman aged 18-55 years in good health.

The chain combines TRBV6-5 with TRBJ2-3; TRBD2 aligns across 7 bases. The junction had 5 bases not matched to a gene; V was cut back by 10 bases and J by 1 base. This CDR3 has 13 residues. Germline V gives CDR1 MNHEY, CDR2 SVGAGI. CDR3 sequence: CATRAGGTDTQYF. The DNA for the CDR3 is TGTGCCACTCGGGCGGGAGGCACAGATACGCAGTATTTT.

The table lists this clonotype with a few counts. The chain joins TRBV7-8 to TRBJ1-3, with TRBD1 as a possible D gene (5 bases). The CDR3 sequence is 16 residues long. Germline V lookup: CDR1 SGHVS, CDR2 FQNEAQ. The germline V and J ends were trimmed by 2 bases and 2 bases, with 13 bases remaining between them. The CDR3 sequence is CASSLIGGNTGNTIYF. The CDR3 DNA sequence: TGTGCCAGCAGCTTAATTGGGGGGAACACTGGAAACACCATATATTTT.

The rearrangement joins TRBV20-1 to TRBJ2-2, with D possibly called TRBD1 or TRBD2 (5 bases each). The CDR3 has 14 amino acids. Germline CDR1 is DFQATT and CDR2 is SNEGSKA (reference sequence). With 1 base removed from V and 4 bases from J, the gap between germline ends came to 10 bases. CDR3 nucleotide sequence: TGCAGTGCTAGAGTCAGGGCGGGCACCGGGGAGCTGTTTTTT. Residues: CSARVRAGTGELFF.

This clonotype has only a few counts. The chain joins TRBV7-2 to TRBJ1-4; a weak D match, TRBD1 (6 bases). This CDR3 has 16 amino acids. Germline values: CDR1 SGHTA, CDR2 FQGNSA. V was cut by 6 bases and J by 4 bases, with 18 bases left in between. CDR3 in amino acids: CASSLMGAQNNEKLFF. DNA of the CDR3: TGTGCCAGCAGTCTCATGGGGGCGCAGAATAATGAAAAACTGTTTTTT.